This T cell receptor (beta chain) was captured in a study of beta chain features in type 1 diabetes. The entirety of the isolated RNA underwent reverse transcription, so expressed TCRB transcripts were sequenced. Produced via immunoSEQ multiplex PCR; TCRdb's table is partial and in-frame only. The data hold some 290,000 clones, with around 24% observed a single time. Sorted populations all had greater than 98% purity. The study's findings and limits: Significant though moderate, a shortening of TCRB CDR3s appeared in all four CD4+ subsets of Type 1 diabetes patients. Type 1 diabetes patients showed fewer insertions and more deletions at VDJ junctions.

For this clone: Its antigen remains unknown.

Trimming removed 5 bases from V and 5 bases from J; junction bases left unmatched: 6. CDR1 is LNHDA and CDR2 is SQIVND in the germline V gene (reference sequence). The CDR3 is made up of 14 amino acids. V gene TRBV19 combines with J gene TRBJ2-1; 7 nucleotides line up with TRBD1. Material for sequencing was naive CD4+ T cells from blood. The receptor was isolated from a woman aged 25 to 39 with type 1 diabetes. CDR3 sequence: CASSQGDGNNEQFF. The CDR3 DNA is TGTGCCAGTAGTCAGGGGGACGGTAACAATGAGCAGTTCTTC.